These T cell receptor beta chains were read from a single sample in a study of monozygotic twins with inflammatory bowel disease. TCRdb re-called the 5' RACE reads and gives one entry per CDR3 protein, without DNA. This sample's table reports approximately 200,000 distinct CDR3 sequences. Material: blood. These receptors all stem from a human donor with ulcerative colitis or Crohn's disease, or a healthy co-twin of an affected twin (not recorded which). The CDR3 runs from the conserved cysteine through the conserved F or W. The order of the fields is J gene, V gene, CDR3 protein.

TRBJ2-1 TRBV18 CASSAGLGGDEQFF
TRBJ2-7 TRBV29-1 CSVHGPAGSYEQYF
TRBJ2-3 TRBV20-1 CSARGTPSTDTQYF
TRBJ2-7 TRBV3-1 CASSQTRVYEQYF
TRBJ2-7 TRBV21-1 CASRGRPQTYEQYF
TRBJ1-1 TRBV5-5 CASSLLGQTNTEAFF
TRBJ2-7 TRBV28 CASSSGHTSSYEQYF
TRBJ1-4 TRBV29-1 CSGVGIGEKLFF
TRBJ2-3 TRBV20-1 CSATGPGADTQYF
TRBJ2-3 TRBV5-1 CASRYARVEDTQYF
TRBJ2-7 TRBV5-1 CASSISGGGYEQYF
TRBJ2-1 TRBV7-2 CASSLVRLAVYNEQFF
TRBJ2-1 TRBV18 CASSPPWLAATYNEQFF
TRBJ1-5 TRBV15 CATSRGASQGHSNQPQHF